Below, 17 T cell receptor beta chains from the same sample are listed, as sequenced in a study of T cell responses to AZD1222 COVID-19 vaccine. Profiled with immunoSEQ multiplex PCR; TCRdb holds only in-frame clones, not every one. This table has about 150,000 clones, about 92% appearing once. Here the sequenced sample was peripheral blood, taken 28 days after the second AZD1222 dose. Receptors were obtained from an adult who received the AZD1222 COVID-19 vaccine.

This clone appeared a single time. The V call is TRBV30, the J call TRBJ2-7; a possible D gene is TRBD1 (7 bases). The V and J ends lost 3 bases and 3 bases respectively, with 15 bases between them. Looked up from germline, CDR1 is GTSNPN and CDR2 is SVGIG (reference sequence). This CDR3 comprises 14 residues. The chain's CDR3 is CAWRTAGGLYEQYF. In DNA form, the CDR3 reads TGTGCCTGGAGAACTGCAGGGGGGCTCTACGAGCAGTACTTC.

This chain links TRBV3-1 (or the pseudogene TRBV3-2) with TRBJ2-7; possibly TRBD1 or TRBD2 for D (5 bases each). Germline values: CDR1 LGHDT, CDR2 YNNKEL (reference sequence). Trimming removed 5 bases from V and 0 bases from J, with 17 bases in between. The CDR3 is 16 amino acids. In DNA form, the CDR3 reads TGTGCCAGCAGCTCCCGGGACGGCTTCTTCTCCTACGAGCAGTACTTC. Its translation: CASSSRDGFFSYEQYF.

The chain recombines TRBV19 with TRBJ2-1, with 9 bases lining up with TRBD2. The CDR3 is 17 amino acids. Looked up from germline, CDR1 is LNHDA and CDR2 is SQIVND (reference sequence). With V trimmed by 5 bases and J by 8 bases, 16 bases remained unmatched. The CDR3 protein is CASSPTPRSGRGHEQFF. The CDR3 nucleotides read TGTGCCAGTAGTCCCACCCCCCGTAGCGGGAGAGGCCATGAGCAGTTCTTC.

This clone was observed once. The J gene is TRBJ2-3, the V gene TRBV6-2 or TRBV6-3, with 9 bases fitting TRBD2. Trimming removed 5 bases from V and 2 bases from J; junction bases left unmatched: 5. The germline CDR1 and CDR2 sequences are MNHEY and SVGEGT. This CDR3 region has 15 residues. The CDR3: CASSRGRENTDTQYF. The CDR3 DNA follows: TGTGCCAGCAGTCGCGGGAGGGAGAACACAGATACGCAGTATTTT.

In this sample, this clone turned up a few times. The V and J genes are TRBV24-1 and TRBJ2-2, with 9 bases matching TRBD1. V lost 3 bases, J lost 5 bases, and 12 bases stayed unmatched. The length of the CDR3 is 18 residues. Germline assignment: CDR1 KGHDR and CDR2 SFDVKD. The CDR3 DNA reads as TGTGCCACCAGTGATCCTCCTGCCGGGACAGGGAATACCGGGGAGCTGTTTTTT. Translated, it gives CATSDPPAGTGNTGELFF.

The chain recombines TRBV2 with TRBJ1-5; 7 nucleotides align to TRBD1. V was pared by 5 bases and J by 2 bases, with 9 bases of the junction left unmatched. CDR1 and CDR2 from the germline V gene are SNHLY and FYNNEI. The CDR3 totals 16 residues. The CDR3 is CASSRQGSPRNQPQHF. The CDR3 bases are TGTGCCAGCAGTAGACAGGGCTCGCCGCGCAATCAGCCCCAGCATTTT.

The chain combines TRBV5-4 with TRBJ1-2; TRBD1 matches 8 bases. The CDR3 length is 13 residues. Unmatched junction bases numbered 3, after V lost 2 bases and J lost 6 bases. Germline V CDR1 and CDR2: SGHNT, YYREEE (reference sequence). This CDR3 reads CASSFTGGDGYTF. The CDR3 DNA is TGTGCCAGCAGCTTCACAGGGGGTGATGGCTACACCTTC.

The rearrangement uses TRBV19 and TRBJ2-2; the match to TRBD2 covers 11 bases. Germline CDR1 is LNHDA and CDR2 is SQIVND (reference sequence). J was trimmed by 7 bases and V by 6 bases; bases with no gene match: 10. The CDR3 is made up of 16 amino acids. Here the CDR3 DNA reads TGTGCCAGTAGGCGACTAGCGGGAACGACTAGCGGGGAGCTGTTTTTT. Residues: CASRRLAGTTSGELFF.

Only a few counts were recorded for this clone. Compared with germline, one end of the junction differs, possibly owing to a read error. J is TRBJ1-6 and V is TRBV11-2, with a possible D match to TRBD1 (5 bases). This CDR3 is 18 amino acids long. CDR1 and CDR2 from the germline V gene are SGHAT and FQNNGV. The CDR3, as DNA: TGTGCCAGCAGCTTAAATAGGGGTCCCTCGTCCTCTAATTCACCCCTCCACTTT. Protein: CASSLNRGPSSSNSPLHF.

The J gene is TRBJ1-1, the V gene TRBV28; D unclear. This CDR3 has 14 residues. Trimming removed 4 bases at V and 0 bases at J, with 9 bases between. Per germline, CDR1 MDHEN and CDR2 SYDVKM. Here the CDR3 reads CASSSTAMNTEAFF. The CDR3 coding sequence is TGTGCCAGCAGTTCCACCGCCATGAACACTGAAGCTTTCTTT.

The rearrangement links TRBV28 to TRBJ1-1; D not resolved. This CDR3 region has 15 residues. Between the trimmed V and J ends, which lost 3 bases and 2 bases, there was a span of 13 bases. Germline CDR1 and CDR2: MDHEN and SYDVKM. CDR3 protein: CASSLVRAANTEAFF. The CDR3, as DNA: TGTGCCAGCAGTTTGGTGAGGGCGGCTAACACTGAAGCTTTCTTT.

The V call is TRBV30, the J call TRBJ2-7, with 8 bases matching TRBD2. Per germline, CDR1 GTSNPN and CDR2 SVGIG (reference sequence). The CDR3 has 14 amino acids. The J segment lost 5 bases and the V segment lost 1 base, leaving 7 bases of the junction unmatched. CDR3 residues: CAWSAGGTFDEQYF. The CDR3 DNA is TGTGCCTGGAGTGCGGGAGGGACCTTCGACGAGCAGTACTTC.

A single count supports this clone. The CDR3 sequence: CASSLLGQNNEQFF. The CDR3 DNA sequence: TGTGCCAGCAGCTTACTGGGACAAAACAATGAGCAGTTCTTC. The V and J genes are TRBV7-9 and TRBJ2-1, with TRBD1 as a possible D gene (6 bases). This CDR3 contains 14 residues. Trimming removed 2 bases from V and 5 bases from J, with 10 bases in between. Germline-derived CDR1 and CDR2 are SEHNR and FQNEAQ (reference sequence).

The chain has TRBV11-3 and TRBJ2-2; D unclear. The CDR3 is 16 residues long. Germline-derived CDR1 and CDR2 are SGHNT and YENEEA. Deletions cut 4 bases from V and 4 bases from J, with 16 bases between. The CDR3 is CASSSIFGILTGELFF. DNA of the CDR3: TGTGCCAGCAGCTCGATCTTTGGGATACTCACCGGGGAGCTGTTTTTT.

The chain is built from TRBV10-3 and TRBJ1-5, with 8 bases fitting TRBD1. Germline V gene lookup returns CDR1 ENHRY and CDR2 SYGVKD. This CDR3 has 15 residues. The ends lost 3 bases at V and 6 bases at J; junction bases unmatched: 7. The CDR3 region is CAISDLTGEGQPQHF. CDR3 bases: TGTGCCATCAGTGATTTGACAGGGGAAGGTCAGCCCCAGCATTTT.

V and J are TRBV7-2 and TRBJ2-7; 10 positions agree with TRBD2. V was clipped by 0 bases and J by 3 bases; unmatched bases: 2. This CDR3 is 15 amino acids long. Germline V lookup: CDR1 SGHTA, CDR2 FQGNSA. The CDR3 sequence: CASSLALAGLYEQYF. The CDR3 DNA sequence: TGTGCCAGCAGCTTAGCACTAGCGGGACTCTACGAGCAGTACTTC.

V gene TRBV6-1 combines with J gene TRBJ2-1; D is unresolved. Germline V lookup: CDR1 MNHNS, CDR2 SASEGT. The CDR3 length is 16 residues. Trimming left V 1 base short and J 0 bases short, with 10 bases between. CDR3 region: CASSEVLGFSYNEQFF. The CDR3 region has the DNA TGTGCCAGCAGTGAAGTTTTAGGGTTCTCCTACAATGAGCAGTTCTTC.